A single TCR beta chain is shown here with its context. Its antigen is not identified. This specimen belongs to a study of OX40 agonist ivuxolimab in advanced cancers. Findings and caveats of the study: Partial responders dosed at 0.1-3.0 mg/kg displayed clonal expansion ranking among the lowest. In the expanded peripheral T cells, antigen specificity was never determined. CD8+ T cells (on average) carried more expanded clones than CD4+ T cells.

Method: immunoSEQ multiplex PCR; TCRdb's copy keeps in-frame clones and lacks some. The repertoire holds 45,000 to 65,000 clones, with 88% as singletons. V was shortened by 2 bases and J by 2 bases, with 12 bases between the two germline ends. The CDR3 has 14 amino acids. Germline CDR1 reads SQVTM; CDR2 reads ANQGSEA. The receptor was derived from an adult with an advanced solid tumor such as melanoma, head and neck, liver or kidney cancer. This chain joins TRBV29-1 and TRBJ2-5, with no clear D. The source was CD4+ or CD8+ T cells sorted from blood, collected in a trial of the OX40 agonist ivuxolimab. CDR3 region: CSVEFAGPQETQYF. The CDR3 DNA follows: TGCAGCGTTGAATTTGCAGGTCCACAAGAGACCCAGTACTTC.